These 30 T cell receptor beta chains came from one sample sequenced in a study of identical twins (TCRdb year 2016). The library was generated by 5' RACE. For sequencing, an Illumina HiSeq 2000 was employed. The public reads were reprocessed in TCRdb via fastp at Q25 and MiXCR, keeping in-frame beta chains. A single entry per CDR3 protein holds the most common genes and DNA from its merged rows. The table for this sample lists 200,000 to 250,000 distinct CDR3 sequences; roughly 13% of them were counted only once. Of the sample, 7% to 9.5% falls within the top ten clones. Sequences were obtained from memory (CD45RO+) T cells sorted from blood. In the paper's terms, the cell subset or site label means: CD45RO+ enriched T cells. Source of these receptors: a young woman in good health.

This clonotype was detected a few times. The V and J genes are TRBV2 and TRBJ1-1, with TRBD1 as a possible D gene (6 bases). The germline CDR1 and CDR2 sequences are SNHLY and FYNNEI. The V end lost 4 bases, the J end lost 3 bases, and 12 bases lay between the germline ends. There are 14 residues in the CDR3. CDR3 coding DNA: TGTGCCAGCAGTGCCCAGGGGAGGGACACTGAAGCTTTCTTT. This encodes CASSAQGRDTEAFF.

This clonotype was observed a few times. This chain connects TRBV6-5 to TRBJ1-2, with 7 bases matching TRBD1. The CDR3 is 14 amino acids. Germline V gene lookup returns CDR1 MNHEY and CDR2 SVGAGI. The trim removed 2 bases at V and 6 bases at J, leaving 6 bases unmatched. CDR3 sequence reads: CASSYQTGTNGYTF. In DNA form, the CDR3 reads TGTGCCAGCAGTTACCAGACAGGGACCAATGGCTACACCTTC.

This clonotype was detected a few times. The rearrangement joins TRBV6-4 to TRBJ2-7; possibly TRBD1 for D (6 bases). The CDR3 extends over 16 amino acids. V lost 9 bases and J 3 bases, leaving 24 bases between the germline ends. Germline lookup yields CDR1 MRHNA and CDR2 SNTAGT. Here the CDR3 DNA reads TGTGCCAGATCTACTAACGTTACAGGGCCCGTCTACGAGCAGTACTTC. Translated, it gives CARSTNVTGPVYEQYF.

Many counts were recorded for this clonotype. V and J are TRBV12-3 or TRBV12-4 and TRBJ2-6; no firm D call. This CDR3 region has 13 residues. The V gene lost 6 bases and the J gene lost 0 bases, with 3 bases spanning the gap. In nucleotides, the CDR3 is TGTGCCAGCAGATACTCTGGGGCCAACGTCCTGACTTTC. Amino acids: CASRYSGANVLTF.

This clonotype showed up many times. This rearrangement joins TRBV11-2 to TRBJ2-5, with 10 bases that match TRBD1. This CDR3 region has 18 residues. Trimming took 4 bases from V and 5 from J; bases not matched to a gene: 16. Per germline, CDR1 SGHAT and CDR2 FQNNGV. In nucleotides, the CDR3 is TGTGCCAGCAGCTCATACCCCGGCGGGACAGGGGTTAGGGAGACCCAGTACTTC. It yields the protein CASSSYPGGTGVRETQYF.

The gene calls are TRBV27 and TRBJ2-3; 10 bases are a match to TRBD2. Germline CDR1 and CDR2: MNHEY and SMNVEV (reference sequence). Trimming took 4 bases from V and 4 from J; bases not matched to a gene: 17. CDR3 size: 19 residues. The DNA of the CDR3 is TGTGCCAGCAGTTGGAACGTCCTTGGGCTAGCGGGGGCGGCAGATACGCAGTATTTT. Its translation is CASSWNVLGLAGAADTQYF.

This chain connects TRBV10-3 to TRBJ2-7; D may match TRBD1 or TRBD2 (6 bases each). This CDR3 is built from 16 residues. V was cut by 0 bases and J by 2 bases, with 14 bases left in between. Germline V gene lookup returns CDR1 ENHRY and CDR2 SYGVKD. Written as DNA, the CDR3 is TGTGCCATCAGTGAGTCGATAGGGGGGACCCCCTACGAGCAGTACTTC. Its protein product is CAISESIGGTPYEQYF.

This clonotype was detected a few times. The CDR3 sequence is CASSRRADNGYTF. The CDR3 DNA is TGTGCCAGCAGCCGTCGCGCCGACAATGGCTACACCTTC. This chain joins TRBV12-3 or TRBV12-4 and TRBJ1-2; unclear D gene. CDR3 length: 13 residues. Deletions cut 6 bases from V and 6 bases from J, with 14 bases between.

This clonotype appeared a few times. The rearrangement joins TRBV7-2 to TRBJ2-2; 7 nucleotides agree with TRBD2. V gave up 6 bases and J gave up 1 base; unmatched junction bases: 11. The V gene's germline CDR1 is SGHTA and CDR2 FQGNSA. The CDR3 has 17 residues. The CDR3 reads CASSWQLTSVNTGELFF. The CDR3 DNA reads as TGTGCCAGCAGTTGGCAGCTCACTAGCGTGAACACCGGGGAGCTGTTTTTT.

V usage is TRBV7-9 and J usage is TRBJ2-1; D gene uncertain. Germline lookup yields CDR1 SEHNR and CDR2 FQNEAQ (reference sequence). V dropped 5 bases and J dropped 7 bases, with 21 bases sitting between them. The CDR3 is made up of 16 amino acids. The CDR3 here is CASSPYLTEGKNEQFF. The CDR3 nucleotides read TGTGCCAGCAGCCCCTATCTTACGGAAGGGAAAAATGAGCAGTTCTTC.

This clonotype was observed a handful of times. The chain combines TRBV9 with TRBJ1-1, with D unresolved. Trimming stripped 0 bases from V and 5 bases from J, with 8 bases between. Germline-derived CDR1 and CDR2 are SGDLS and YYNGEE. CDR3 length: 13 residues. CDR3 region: CASSVDSGTEAFF. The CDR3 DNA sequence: TGTGCCAGCAGCGTAGATTCGGGAACTGAAGCTTTCTTT.

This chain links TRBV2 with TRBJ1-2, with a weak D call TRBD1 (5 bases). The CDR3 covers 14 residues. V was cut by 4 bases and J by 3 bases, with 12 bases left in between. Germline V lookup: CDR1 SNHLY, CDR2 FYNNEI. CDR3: CASSGRQLDYGYTF. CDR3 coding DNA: TGTGCCAGCAGTGGCAGACAGCTCGACTATGGCTACACCTTC.

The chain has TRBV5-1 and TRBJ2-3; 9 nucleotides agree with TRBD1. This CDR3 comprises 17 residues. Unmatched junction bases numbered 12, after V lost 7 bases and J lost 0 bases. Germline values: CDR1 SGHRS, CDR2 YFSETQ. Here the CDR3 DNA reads TGCGCCAGCGTCCCCGGGACAGGGAAGATTAGCACAGATACGCAGTATTTT. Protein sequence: CASVPGTGKISTDTQYF. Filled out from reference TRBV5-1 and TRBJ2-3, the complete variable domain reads KAGVTQTPRYLIKTRGQQVTLSCSPISGHRSVSWYQQTPGQGLQFLFEYFSETQRNKGNFPGRFSGRQFSNSRSEMNVSTLELGDSALYLCASVPGTGKISTDTQYFGPGTRLTVL.

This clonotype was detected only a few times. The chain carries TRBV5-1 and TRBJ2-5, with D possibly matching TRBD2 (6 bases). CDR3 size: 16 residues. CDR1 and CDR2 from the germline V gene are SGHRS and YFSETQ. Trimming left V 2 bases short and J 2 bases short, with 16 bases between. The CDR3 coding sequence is TGCGCCAGCAGCTTTAACCGGCAGGAGGGACAAGAGACCCAGTACTTC. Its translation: CASSFNRQEGQETQYF.

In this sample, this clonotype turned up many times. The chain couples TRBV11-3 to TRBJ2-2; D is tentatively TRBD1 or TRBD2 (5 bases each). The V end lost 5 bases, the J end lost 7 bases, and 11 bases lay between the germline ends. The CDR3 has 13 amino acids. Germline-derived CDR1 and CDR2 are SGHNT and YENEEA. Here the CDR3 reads CASSLRGDGELFF. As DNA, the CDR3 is TGTGCCAGCAGCCTAAGGGGAGACGGGGAGCTGTTTTTT.

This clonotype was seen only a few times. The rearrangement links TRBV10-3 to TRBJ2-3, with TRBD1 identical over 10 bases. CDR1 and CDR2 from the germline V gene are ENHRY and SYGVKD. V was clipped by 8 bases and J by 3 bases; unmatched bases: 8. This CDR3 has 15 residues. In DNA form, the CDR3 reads TGTGCCATCCTGCCGGGACAGGGGACAACAGATACGCAGTATTTT. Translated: CAILPGQGTTDTQYF.

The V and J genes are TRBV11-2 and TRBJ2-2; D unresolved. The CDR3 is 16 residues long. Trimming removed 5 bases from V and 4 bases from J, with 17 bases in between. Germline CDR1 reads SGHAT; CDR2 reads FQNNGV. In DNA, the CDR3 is TGTGCCAGCAGCCCCCGCGGCACTCAGAGCACCGGGGAGCTGTTTTTT. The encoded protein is CASSPRGTQSTGELFF. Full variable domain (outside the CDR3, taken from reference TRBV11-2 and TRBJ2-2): EAGVAQSPRYKIIEKRQSVAFWCNPISGHATLYWYQQILGQGPKLLIQFQNNGVVDDSQLPKDRFSAERLKGVDSTLKIQPAKLEDSAVYLCASSPRGTQSTGELFFGEGSRLTVL.

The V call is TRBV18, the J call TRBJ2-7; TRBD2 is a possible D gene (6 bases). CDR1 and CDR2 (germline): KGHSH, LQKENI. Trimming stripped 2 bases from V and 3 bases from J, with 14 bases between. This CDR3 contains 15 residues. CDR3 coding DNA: TGTGCCAGCTCACCAGGGGCGGGACCATACTACGAGCAGTACTTC. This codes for CASSPGAGPYYEQYF.

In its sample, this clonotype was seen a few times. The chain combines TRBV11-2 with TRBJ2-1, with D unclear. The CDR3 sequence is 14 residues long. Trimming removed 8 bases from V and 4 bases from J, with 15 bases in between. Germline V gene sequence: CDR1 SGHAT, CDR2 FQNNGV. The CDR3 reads CASLVALGYNEQFF. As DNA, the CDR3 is TGTGCCAGCTTAGTAGCCCTGGGGTACAATGAGCAGTTCTTC.

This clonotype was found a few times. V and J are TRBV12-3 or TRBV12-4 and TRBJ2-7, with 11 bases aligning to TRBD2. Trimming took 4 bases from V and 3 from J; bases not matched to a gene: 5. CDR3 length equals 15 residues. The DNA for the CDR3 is TGTGCCAGCAGTTCTCTAGCGGGGGGCTACTACGAGCAGTACTTC. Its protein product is CASSSLAGGYYEQYF.

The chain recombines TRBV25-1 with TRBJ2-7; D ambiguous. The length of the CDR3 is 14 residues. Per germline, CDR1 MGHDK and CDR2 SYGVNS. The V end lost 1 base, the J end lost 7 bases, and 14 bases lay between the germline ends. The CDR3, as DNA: TGTGCCAGCAGTGAATTTAGTGGTCGTGAGGAGCAGTACTTC. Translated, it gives CASSEFSGREEQYF.

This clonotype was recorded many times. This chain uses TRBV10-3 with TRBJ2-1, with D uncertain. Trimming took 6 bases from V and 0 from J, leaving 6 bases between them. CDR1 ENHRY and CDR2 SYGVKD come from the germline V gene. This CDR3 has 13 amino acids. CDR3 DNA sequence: TGTGCCATCAGGGAGCGCTCCTACAATGAGCAGTTCTTC. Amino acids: CAIRERSYNEQFF.

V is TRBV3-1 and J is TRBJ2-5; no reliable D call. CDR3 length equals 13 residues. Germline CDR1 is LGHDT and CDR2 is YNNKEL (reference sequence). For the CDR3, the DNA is TGTGCAACCGGGTCTAATTTATTAGAGACCCAGTACTTC. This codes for CATGSNLLETQYF.

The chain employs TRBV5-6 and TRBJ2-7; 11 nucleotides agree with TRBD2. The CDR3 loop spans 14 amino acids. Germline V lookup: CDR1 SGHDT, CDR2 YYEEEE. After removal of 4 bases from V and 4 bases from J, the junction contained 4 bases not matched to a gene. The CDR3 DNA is TGTGCCAGCAGCAAAATAGCGGGAGGGTACGAGCAGTACTTC. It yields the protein CASSKIAGGYEQYF.

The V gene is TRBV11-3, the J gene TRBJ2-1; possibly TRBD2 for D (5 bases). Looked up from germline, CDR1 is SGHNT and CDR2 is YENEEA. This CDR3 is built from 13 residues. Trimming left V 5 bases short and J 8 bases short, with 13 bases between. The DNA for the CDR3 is TGTGCCAGCAGCAAGTCCCTAGCCGATGAGCAGTTCTTC. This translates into CASSKSLADEQFF.

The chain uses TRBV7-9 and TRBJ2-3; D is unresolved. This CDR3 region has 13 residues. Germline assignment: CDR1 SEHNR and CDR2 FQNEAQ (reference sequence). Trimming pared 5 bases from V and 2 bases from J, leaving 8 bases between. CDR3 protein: CASSPTSTDTQYF. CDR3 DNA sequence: TGTGCCAGCAGCCCCACTTCCACAGATACGCAGTATTTT.

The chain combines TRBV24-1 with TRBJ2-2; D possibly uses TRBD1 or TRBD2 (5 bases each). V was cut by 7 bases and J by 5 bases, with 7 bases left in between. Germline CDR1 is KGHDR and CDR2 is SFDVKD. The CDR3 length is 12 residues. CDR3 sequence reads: CATRGDTGELFF. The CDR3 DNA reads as TGTGCCACCAGGGGGGATACCGGGGAGCTGTTTTTT.

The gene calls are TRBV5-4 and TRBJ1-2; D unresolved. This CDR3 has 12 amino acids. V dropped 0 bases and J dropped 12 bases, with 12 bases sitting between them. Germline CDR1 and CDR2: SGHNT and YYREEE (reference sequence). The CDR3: CASSLVKQKNTF. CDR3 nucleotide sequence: TGTGCCAGCAGCTTGGTAAAACAGAAAAACACCTTC.

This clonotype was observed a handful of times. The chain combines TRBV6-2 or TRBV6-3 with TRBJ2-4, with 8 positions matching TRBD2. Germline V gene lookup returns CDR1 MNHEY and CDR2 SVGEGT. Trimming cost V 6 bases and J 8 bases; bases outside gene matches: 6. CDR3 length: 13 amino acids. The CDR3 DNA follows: TGTGCCAGCAGAGGGCGAGCGGGGGACATTCAGTACTTC. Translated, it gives CASRGRAGDIQYF.

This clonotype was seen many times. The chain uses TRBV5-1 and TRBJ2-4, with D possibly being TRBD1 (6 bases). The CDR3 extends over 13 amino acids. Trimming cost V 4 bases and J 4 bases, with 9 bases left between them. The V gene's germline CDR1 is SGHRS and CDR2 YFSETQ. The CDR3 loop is CASSAGQKNIQYF. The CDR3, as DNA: TGCGCCAGCAGCGCAGGACAGAAAAACATTCAGTACTTC.